A single sample gave rise to the 10 T cell receptor beta chains below, sequenced in a study of blood T cells in healthy people across ages. A second about 6 to 12 cycle PCR used barcoded and J-beta primers. Using its own MiXCR run on the 5' RACE reads, TCRdb lists one record per CDR3 protein. Seen here are approximately 940,000 distinct CDR3 sequences, around 48% observed once, and the top ten hold around an eighth. The sample comprised blood. The receptors were gathered from a man aged 25 to 40 in good health.

This clonotype turned up a few times. The chain couples TRBV4-2 to TRBJ1-4, with D uncertain. The CDR3 spans 14 residues. V shed 4 bases and J shed 8 bases, with 14 bases lying between them. Germline V gene sequence: CDR1 LGHNA, CDR2 YNFKEQ. The CDR3 nucleotides read TGTGCCAGCAGCCTAAACCGCGACGGGGAAAAACTGTTTTTT. Translation: CASSLNRDGEKLFF.

The rearrangement links TRBV7-9 to TRBJ2-1; 7 bases fit TRBD1. This CDR3 has 14 amino acids. Germline-derived CDR1 and CDR2 are SEHNR and FQNEAQ (reference sequence). The junction had 7 bases not matched to a gene; V was cut back by 6 bases and J by 5 bases. CDR3 nucleotides: TGTGCCAGCAGGAAGGACAGGTTCAACAATGAGCAGTTCTTC. This sequence encodes CASRKDRFNNEQFF.

On this clonotype: One end of the junction is discordant with germline, which a read error may explain. The chain couples TRBV10-3 to TRBJ2-3; the D gene is possibly TRBD1 (6 bases). The CDR3 has 13 amino acids. The germline CDR1 and CDR2 sequences are ENHRY and SYGVKD. CDR3: CAISEGGTDKQYF. The CDR3 DNA follows: TGTGCCATCAGTGAGGGGGGCACAGATAAGCAGTATTTT.

The chain joins TRBV7-9 to TRBJ2-1, with 9 positions matching TRBD2. The V segment lost 5 bases and the J segment 4 bases; nucleotides outside the gene matches: 6. The CDR3 covers 15 residues. Germline V gene sequence: CDR1 SEHNR, CDR2 FQNEAQ (reference sequence). CDR3 loop: CASSASGVAYNEQFF. CDR3 coding DNA: TGTGCCAGCAGCGCTAGCGGGGTGGCGTACAATGAGCAGTTCTTC.

Only a few counts were recorded for this clonotype. The chain employs TRBV10-3 and TRBJ1-2, with D unclear. CDR3 length: 12 amino acids. The germline V and J ends were trimmed by 2 bases and 8 bases, with 9 bases remaining between them. Germline V gene sequence: CDR1 ENHRY, CDR2 SYGVKD. The CDR3 loop is CAISEMARGYTF. Written as DNA, the CDR3 is TGTGCCATCAGTGAGATGGCGCGAGGCTACACCTTC.

The chain carries TRBV20-1 and TRBJ2-3, with TRBD2 matching 10 bases. Germline loops: CDR1 DFQATT, CDR2 SNEGSKA (reference sequence). The CDR3 sequence is 16 residues long. The ends lost 2 bases at V and 3 bases at J; junction bases unmatched: 8. The CDR3 reads CSARMPSGGATDTQYF. In DNA, the CDR3 is TGCAGTGCTAGAATGCCCAGCGGGGGGGCTACAGATACGCAGTATTTT.

The gene calls are TRBV4-3 and TRBJ2-3, with D perhaps TRBD2 (5 bases). Germline CDR1 is LGHNA and CDR2 is YSLEER. The length of the CDR3 is 17 residues. The germline V and J ends were trimmed by 0 bases and 1 base, with 14 bases remaining between them. In DNA, the CDR3 is TGCGCCAGCAGCCAAGATCGTCTAGCAGACCGCACAGATACGCAGTATTTT. Amino acids: CASSQDRLADRTDTQYF.

This clonotype turned up a few times. V gene TRBV6-2 or TRBV6-3 combines with J gene TRBJ1-6; a possible D gene is TRBD1 (6 bases). The germline gives CDR1 MNHEY, CDR2 SVGEGT. The CDR3 has 15 residues. V dropped 5 bases and J dropped 10 bases, with 18 bases sitting between them. The CDR3 sequence is CASSPLDGTRSPLHF. In DNA form, the CDR3 reads TGTGCCAGCAGTCCCCTCGACGGGACACGGTCACCCCTCCACTTT.

The rearrangement links TRBV7-9 to TRBJ1-1; 8 bases align to TRBD1. The V segment lost 5 bases and the J segment 3 bases; nucleotides outside the gene matches: 5. This CDR3 has 14 residues. Germline CDR1 and CDR2: SEHNR and FQNEAQ (reference sequence). CDR3 amino acids: CASSLSTGDTEAFF. In DNA form, the CDR3 reads TGTGCCAGCAGCCTTTCGACAGGGGACACTGAAGCTTTCTTT.

V usage is TRBV12-3 or TRBV12-4 and J usage is TRBJ1-6; the D gene is possibly TRBD1 (5 bases). The CDR3 runs 17 residues. V gave up 4 bases and J gave up 0 bases, with 13 bases separating them. The CDR3 reads CASSSPSDSSYNSPLHF. The DNA of the CDR3 is TGTGCCAGCAGTTCCCCATCCGACAGCTCCTATAATTCACCCCTCCACTTT.